This T cell receptor (beta chain) is drawn from a study of HIV-infected children after antiretroviral therapy interruption. CDR1 is MDHEN and CDR2 is SYDVKM in the germline V gene. The CDR3 sequence is 16 residues long. Trimming left V 6 bases short and J 0 bases short, with 15 bases between. Unique molecular identifiers were included in an RNA-based 3' RACE TCR library. TCRdb ran MiXCR on the 3' RACE reads and lists one entry per CDR3 protein. This table has fewer than 100,000 distinct CDR3 sequences, about 6.9% appearing once. Treatment specified: PENTA 11 planned treatment interruption arm or continuous ART arm. This clonotype appeared many times.

This receptor was taken from a pool of human donors with HIV. Source: CD45RA+ CD4+ T cells from PBMCs, pooled from several time points, taken from a donor given antiretroviral therapy, either interrupted or continuous. The subset here: naive CD4+ CD45RA+ CD45RO- T cells. The chain combines TRBV28 with TRBJ1-3, with TRBD1 as a possible D gene (5 bases). CDR3 sequence: CASSSMGGRSGNTIYF. DNA for the CDR3: TGTGCCAGCAGCTCTATGGGGGGTCGCTCTGGAAACACCATATATTTT. Full variable domain (remainder filled in from reference TRBV28 and TRBJ1-3): DVKVTQSSRYLVKRTGEKVFLECVQDMDHENMFWYRQDPGLGLRLIYFSYDVKMKEKGDIPEGYSVSREKKERFSLILESASTNQTSMYLCASSSMGGRSGNTIYFGEGSWLTVV.